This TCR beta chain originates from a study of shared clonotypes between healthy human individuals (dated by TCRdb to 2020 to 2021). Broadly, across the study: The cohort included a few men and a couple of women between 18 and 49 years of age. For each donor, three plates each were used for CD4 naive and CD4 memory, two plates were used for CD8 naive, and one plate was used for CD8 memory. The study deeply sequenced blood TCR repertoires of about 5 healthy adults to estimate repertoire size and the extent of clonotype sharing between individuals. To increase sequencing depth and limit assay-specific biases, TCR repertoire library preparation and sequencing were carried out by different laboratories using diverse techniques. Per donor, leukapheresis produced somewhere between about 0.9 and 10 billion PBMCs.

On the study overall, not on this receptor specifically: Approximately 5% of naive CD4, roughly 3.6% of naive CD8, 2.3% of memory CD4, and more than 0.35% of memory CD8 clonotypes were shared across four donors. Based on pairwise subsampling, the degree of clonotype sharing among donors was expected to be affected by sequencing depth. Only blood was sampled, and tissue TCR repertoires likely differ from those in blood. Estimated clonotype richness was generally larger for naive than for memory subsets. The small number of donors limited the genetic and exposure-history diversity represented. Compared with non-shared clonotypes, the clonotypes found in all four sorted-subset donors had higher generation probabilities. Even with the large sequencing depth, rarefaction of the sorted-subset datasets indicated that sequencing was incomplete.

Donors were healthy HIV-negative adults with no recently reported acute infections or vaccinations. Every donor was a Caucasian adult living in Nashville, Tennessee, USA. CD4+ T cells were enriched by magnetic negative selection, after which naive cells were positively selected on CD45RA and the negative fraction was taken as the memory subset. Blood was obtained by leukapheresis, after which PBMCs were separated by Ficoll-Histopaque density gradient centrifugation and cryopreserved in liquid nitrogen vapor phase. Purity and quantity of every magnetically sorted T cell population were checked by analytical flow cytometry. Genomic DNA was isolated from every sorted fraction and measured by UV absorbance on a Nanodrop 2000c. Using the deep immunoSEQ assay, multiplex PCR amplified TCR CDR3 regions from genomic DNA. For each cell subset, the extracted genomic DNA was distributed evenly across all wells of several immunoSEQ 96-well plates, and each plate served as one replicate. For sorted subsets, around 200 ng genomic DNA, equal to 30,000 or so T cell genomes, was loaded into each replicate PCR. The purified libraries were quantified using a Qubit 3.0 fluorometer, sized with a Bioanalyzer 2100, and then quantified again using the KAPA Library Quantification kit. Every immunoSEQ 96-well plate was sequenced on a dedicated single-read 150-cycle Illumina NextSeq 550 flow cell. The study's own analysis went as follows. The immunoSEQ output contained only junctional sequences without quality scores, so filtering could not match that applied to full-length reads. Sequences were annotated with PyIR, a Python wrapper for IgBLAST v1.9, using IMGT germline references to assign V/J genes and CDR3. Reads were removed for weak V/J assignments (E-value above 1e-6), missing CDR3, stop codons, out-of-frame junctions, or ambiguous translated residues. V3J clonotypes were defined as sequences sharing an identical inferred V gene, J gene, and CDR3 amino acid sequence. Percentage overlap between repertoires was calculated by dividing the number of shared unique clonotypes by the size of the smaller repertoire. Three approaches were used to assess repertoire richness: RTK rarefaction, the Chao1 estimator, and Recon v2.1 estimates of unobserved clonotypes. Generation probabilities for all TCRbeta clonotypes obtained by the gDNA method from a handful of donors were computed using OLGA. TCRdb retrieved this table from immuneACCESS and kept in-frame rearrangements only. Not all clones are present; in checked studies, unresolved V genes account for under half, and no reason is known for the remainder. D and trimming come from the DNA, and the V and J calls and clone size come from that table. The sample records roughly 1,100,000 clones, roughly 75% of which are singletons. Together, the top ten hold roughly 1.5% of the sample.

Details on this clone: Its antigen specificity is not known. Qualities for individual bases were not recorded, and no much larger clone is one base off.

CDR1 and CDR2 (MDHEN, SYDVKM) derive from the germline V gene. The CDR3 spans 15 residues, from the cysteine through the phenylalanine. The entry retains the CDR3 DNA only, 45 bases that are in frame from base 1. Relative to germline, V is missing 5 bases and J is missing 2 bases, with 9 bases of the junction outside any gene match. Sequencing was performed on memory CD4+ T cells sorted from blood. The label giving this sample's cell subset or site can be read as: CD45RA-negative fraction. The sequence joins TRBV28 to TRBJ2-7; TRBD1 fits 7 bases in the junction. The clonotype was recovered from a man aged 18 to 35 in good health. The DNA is TGTGCCAGCAGTCCAGGGGGACAGTTCCCCTACGAGCAGTACTTC. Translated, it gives CASSPGGQFPYEQYF.